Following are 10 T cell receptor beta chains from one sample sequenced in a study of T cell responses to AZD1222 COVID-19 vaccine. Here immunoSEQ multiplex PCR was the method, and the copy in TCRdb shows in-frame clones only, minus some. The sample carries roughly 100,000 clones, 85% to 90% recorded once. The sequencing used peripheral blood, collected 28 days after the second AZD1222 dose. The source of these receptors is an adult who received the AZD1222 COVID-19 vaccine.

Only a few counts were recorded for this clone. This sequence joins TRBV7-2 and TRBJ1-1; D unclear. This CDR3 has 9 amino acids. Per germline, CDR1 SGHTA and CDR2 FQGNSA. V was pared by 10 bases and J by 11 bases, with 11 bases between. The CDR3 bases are TGTGCCAACCCGAAGTTGGCTTTCTTT. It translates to CANPKLAFF.

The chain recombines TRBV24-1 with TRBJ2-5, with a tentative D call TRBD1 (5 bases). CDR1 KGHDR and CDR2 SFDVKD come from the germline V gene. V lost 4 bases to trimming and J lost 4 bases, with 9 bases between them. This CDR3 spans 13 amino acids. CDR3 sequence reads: CATSEGARETQYF. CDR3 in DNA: TGTGCCACCAGTGAAGGGGCGCGAGAGACCCAGTACTTC.

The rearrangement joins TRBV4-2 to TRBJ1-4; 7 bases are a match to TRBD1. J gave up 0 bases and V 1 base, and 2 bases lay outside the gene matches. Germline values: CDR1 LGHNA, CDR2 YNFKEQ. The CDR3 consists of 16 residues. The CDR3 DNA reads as TGTGCCAGCAGCCAAGGACAGGGATCAACTAATGAAAAACTGTTTTTT. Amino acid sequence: CASSQGQGSTNEKLFF.

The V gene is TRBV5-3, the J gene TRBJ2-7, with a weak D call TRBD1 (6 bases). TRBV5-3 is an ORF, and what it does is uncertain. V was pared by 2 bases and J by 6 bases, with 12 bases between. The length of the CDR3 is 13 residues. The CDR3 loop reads CARSFQGPLEQYF. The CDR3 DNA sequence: TGTGCCAGAAGCTTTCAGGGGCCCCTCGAGCAGTACTTC.

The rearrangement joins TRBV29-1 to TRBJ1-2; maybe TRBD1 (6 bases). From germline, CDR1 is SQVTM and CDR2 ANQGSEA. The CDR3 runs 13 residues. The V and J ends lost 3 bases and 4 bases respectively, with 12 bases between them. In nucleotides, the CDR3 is TGCAGCGTTGAGGCGGGGGGCGGCTATGGCTACACCTTC. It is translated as CSVEAGGGYGYTF.

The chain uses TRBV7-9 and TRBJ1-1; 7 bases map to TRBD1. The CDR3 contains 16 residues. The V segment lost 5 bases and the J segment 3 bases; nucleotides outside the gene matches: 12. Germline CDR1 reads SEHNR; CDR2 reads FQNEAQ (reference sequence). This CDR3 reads CASSPPTGARDTEAFF. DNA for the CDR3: TGTGCCAGCAGCCCCCCAACAGGGGCGAGGGACACTGAAGCTTTCTTT. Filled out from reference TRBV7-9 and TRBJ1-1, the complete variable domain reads DTGVSQNPRHKITKRGQNVTFRCDPISEHNRLYWYRQTLGQGPEFLTYFQNEAQLEKSRLLSDRFSAERPKGSFSTLEIQRTEQGDSAMYLCASSPPTGARDTEAFFGQGTRLTVV.

The CDR3 DNA sequence: TGTGCCAGCAGTCTGGGGGTAACCGGGGAGCTGTTTTTT. It yields the protein CASSLGVTGELFF. The rearrangement uses TRBV2 and TRBJ2-2, with D perhaps assigned TRBD1 or TRBD2 (5 bases each). Germline V CDR1 and CDR2: SNHLY, FYNNEI. V gave up 5 bases and J gave up 5 bases, with 9 bases separating them. The CDR3 sequence is 13 residues long. Together with reference TRBV2 and TRBJ2-2, the CDR3 gives the full variable domain: EPEVTQTPSHQVTQMGQEVILRCVPISNHLYFYWYRQILGQKVEFLVSFYNNEISEKSEIFDDQFSVERPDGSNFTLKIRSTKLEDSAMYFCASSLGVTGELFFGEGSRLTVL.

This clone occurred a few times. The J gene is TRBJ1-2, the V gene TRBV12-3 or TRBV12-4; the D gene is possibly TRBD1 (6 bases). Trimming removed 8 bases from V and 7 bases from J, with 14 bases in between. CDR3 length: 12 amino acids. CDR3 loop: CASATGSGGYTF. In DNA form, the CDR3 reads TGTGCCAGCGCAACAGGGTCGGGTGGCTACACCTTC.

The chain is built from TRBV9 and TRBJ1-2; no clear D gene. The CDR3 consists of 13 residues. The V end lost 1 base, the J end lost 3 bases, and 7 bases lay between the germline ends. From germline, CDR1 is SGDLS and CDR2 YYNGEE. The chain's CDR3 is CASSVRSDYGYTF. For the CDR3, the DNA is TGTGCCAGCAGCGTACGTTCGGACTATGGCTACACCTTC.

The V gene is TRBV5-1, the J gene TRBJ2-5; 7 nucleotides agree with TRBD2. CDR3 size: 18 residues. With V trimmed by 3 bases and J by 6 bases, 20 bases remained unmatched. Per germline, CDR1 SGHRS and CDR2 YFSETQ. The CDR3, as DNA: TGCGCCAGCAGCTGGTTCCCGTTGCTAGCGGTCCGTGTGAAGACCCAGTACTTC. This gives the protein CASSWFPLLAVRVKTQYF.